This TCR beta chain was sequenced for a study of a mutant IDH1 vaccine in newly diagnosed glioma. As for the study in general: Vaccination of patients was performed eight times, in weeks 1, 3, 5, 7, 11, 15, 19 and 23.

Whole-study results and caveats: Apparently unrelated to pseudoprogression were changes in the top peripheral T cell clonotypes.

Measured with immunoSEQ multiplex PCR; TCRdb has only the in-frame clones, and not every one. Among tens of thousands of clones, roughly 73% were seen once, and the ten largest hold 1.5% to 2%. As to time point: week 5, during vaccination. The study gave 300 ug of mutant IDH1 20-mer peptide per vaccine dose, with topical imiquimod. Comments on this clone: What it recognizes is unknown.

The TCR was taken from a woman in her thirties or forties with glioma. Sample: PBMCs, taken from a glioma patient whose treatment included an IDH1 peptide vaccine.

The CDR3 protein is CASSAPGAAEAFF. The CDR3 DNA follows: TGTGCCAGCAGTGCCCCGGGGGCCGCTGAAGCTTTCTTT. The rearrangement links TRBV2 to TRBJ1-1, with TRBD1 as a possible D gene (6 bases). The V gene's germline CDR1 is SNHLY and CDR2 FYNNEI. The CDR3 is made up of 13 amino acids. Trimming cost V 4 bases and J 6 bases, with 12 bases left between them.